This T cell receptor beta chain was recorded in a study of shared clonotypes between healthy human individuals. The V end was cut by 5 bases, the J end by 0 bases, with 13 bases between. The CDR3 sequence is 15 residues long. CDR1 is SGHRS, CDR2 YFSETQ, per germline. Clones were read by immunoSEQ multiplex PCR, and TCRdb kept only the in-frame ones, dropping some. The sample includes roughly 700,000 clones, around 72% seen only once; the top ten take 1.5% to 2%. The sequence came from a woman under 40 in good health. Sequenced: memory CD4+ T cells sorted from blood. Regarding subset: CD45RA-negative fraction. The rearrangement joins TRBV5-1 to TRBJ2-3, with D possibly matching TRBD1 (6 bases). CDR3 DNA: TGCGCCAGCAGAAAGGACAGTACTAGCACAGATACGCAGTATTTT. Residues: CASRKDSTSTDTQYF.